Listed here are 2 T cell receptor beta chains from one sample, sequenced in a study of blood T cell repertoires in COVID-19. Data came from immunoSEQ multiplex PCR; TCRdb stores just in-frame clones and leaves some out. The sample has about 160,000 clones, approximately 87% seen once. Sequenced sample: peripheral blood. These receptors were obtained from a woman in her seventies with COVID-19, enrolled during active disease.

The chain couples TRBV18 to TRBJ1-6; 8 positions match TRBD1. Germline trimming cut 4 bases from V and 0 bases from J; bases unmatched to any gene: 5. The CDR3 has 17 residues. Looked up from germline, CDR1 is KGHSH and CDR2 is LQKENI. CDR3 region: CASSRQGTNSYNSPLHF. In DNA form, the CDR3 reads TGTGCCAGCTCACGACAGGGGACTAACTCCTATAATTCACCCCTCCACTTT.

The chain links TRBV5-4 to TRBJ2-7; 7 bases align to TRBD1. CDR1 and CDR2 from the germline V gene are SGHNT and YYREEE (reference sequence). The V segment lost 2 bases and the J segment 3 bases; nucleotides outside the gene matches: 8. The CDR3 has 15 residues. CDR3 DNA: TGTGCCAGCAGCTTTGACAGGGCGCCTAACTACGAGCAGTACTTC. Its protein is CASSFDRAPNYEQYF.